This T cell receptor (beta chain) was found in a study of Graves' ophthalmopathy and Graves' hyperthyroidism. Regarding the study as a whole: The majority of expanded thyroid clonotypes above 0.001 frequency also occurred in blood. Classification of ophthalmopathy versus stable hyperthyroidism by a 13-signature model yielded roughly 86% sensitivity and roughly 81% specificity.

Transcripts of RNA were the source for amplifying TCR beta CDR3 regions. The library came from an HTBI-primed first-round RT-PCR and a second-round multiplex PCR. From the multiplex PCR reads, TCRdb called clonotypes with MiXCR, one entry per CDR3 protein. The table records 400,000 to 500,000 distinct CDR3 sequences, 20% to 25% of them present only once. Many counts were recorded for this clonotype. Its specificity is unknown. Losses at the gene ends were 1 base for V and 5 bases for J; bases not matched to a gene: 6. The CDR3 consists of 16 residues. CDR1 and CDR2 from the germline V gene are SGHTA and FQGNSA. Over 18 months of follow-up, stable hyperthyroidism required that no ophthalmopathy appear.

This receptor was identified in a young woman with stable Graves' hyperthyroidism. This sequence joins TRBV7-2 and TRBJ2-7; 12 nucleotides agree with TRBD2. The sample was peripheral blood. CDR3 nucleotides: TGTGCCAGCAGCTTAGGACGGACTAGCGGGAACAACGAGCAGTACTTC. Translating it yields CASSLGRTSGNNEQYF.